This T cell receptor beta chain was captured in a study of breast tumors, draining lymph nodes, adjacent tissues. Study results and limitations: Most tumor T cells seemingly derive from lymph node, then expand in tumor. Luminal-like breast cancer showed significantly greater tumor-nontumor repertoire similarity than basal-like breast cancer did. Tumor T cell lymph node origin was a supported hypothesis, not proven. Tumors had less TCR diversity than lymph nodes, more than nontumor tissue.

Axillary draining lymph nodes of breast cancer patients supplied the node samples. One entry per CDR3 protein results from TCRdb running MiXCR on the multiplex PCR reads. The table lists about 230,000 distinct CDR3 sequences, 32% of them singletons. Only a few counts were recorded for this clonotype. Antigen specificity is unknown. Per germline, CDR1 SGHKS and CDR2 YYEKEE (reference sequence). Trimming shortened V by 3 bases and J by 5 bases, and 17 bases separated the two germline ends. The CDR3 consists of 15 residues. The V gene is TRBV5-5, the J gene TRBJ2-5; TRBD2 might be the D (5 bases). Input material: axillary lymph node tissue. This TCR came from a female donor with breast cancer. Some clones in this sample may be carry-over from other donors' samples. In DNA form, the CDR3 reads TGTGCCAGCAGCTCCCCCCGGGCGGGCCGTGAGACCCAGTACTTC. Translating it yields CASSSPRAGRETQYF.